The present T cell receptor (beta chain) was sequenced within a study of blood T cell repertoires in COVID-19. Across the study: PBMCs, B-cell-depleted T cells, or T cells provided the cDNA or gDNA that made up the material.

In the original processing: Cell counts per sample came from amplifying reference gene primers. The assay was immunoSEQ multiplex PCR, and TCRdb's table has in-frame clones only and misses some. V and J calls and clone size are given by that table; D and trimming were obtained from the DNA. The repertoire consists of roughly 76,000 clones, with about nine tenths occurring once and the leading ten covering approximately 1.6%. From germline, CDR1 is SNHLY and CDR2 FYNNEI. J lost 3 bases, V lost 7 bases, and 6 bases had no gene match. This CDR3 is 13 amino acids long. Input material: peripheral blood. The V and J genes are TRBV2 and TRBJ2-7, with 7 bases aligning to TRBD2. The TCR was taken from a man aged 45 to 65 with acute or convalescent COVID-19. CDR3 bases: TGTGCCAGCACCGGGCGGGGGTACTACGAGCAGTACGTC. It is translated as CASTGRGYYEQYV.